This T cell receptor beta chain was observed in a study of blood T cell dynamics during melanoma immunotherapy. Study overall: Metastatic melanoma patients received first-line pembrolizumab or nivolumab plus ipilimumab. General study results and limits: The study could not tell melanoma-specific clones from general immune activation.

On this clone: What it binds is unknown.

The time point here: week 3, after first cycle of checkpoint inhibitor. Disease control meant complete response, partial response or stable disease at 12 weeks. CDR3 length equals 13 residues. The ends were cut back, 4 bases at V and 0 bases at J, with 9 bases in the middle. In germline, CDR1 is SQVTM, CDR2 ANQGSEA. Every bulk PBMC sample received the same 350 ng of DNA. The data were produced by immunoSEQ multiplex PCR, yet TCRdb's version contains in-frame clones alone and is incomplete. The sample yields under 9,500 clones, more than 70% seen once. The receptor's source is a human donor with melanoma. The sequenced sample was blood, obtained from a patient treated with checkpoint blockade. The rearrangement joins TRBV29-1 to TRBJ1-2, with D hard to call. The CDR3 loop reads CSVAGSANYGYTF. The CDR3 DNA follows: TGCAGCGTTGCGGGGTCAGCTAACTATGGCTACACCTTC. The variable domain in full, completed from reference TRBV29-1 and TRBJ1-2, reads SAVISQKPSRDICQRGTSLTIQCQVDSQVTMMFWYRQQPGQSLTLIATANQGSEATYESGFVIDKFPISRPNLTFSTLTVSNMSPEDSSIYLCSVAGSANYGYTFGSGTRLTVV.